These 29 T cell receptor beta chains share one sample of origin, sequenced in a study of T cells after yellow fever vaccination. MiXCR was run by TCRdb on the 5' RACE reads, yielding one entry per CDR3 protein. The table has about 370,000 distinct CDR3 sequences, 11% seen once. The sequencing used PBMCs, collected on the day of the first yellow fever vaccination. Every receptor here comes from a man between 18 and 29 years old who received the YFV17D yellow fever vaccine.

Many counts were recorded for this clonotype. The chain employs TRBV6-2 or TRBV6-3 and TRBJ2-7; 7 bases agree with TRBD2. V gave up 5 bases and J gave up 6 bases; unmatched junction bases: 7. Germline CDR1 is MNHEY and CDR2 is SVGEGT. The CDR3 length is 13 residues. The CDR3 DNA is TGTGCCAGCAGTAGGAGCGGGGTCCTCGAGCAGTACGTC. Amino acids: CASSRSGVLEQYV.

This sequence joins TRBV4-3 and TRBJ2-7, with 8 positions matching TRBD1. CDR3 length equals 15 residues. Germline CDR1 LGHNA, CDR2 YSLEER. V lost 1 base and J lost 10; bases outside the gene matches: 12. This CDR3 reads CASSQAGTGGNGQYF. CDR3 bases: TGCGCCAGCAGCCAAGCCGGGACAGGCGGTAACGGACAGTACTTC.

This clonotype was seen at least ten times. The V gene is TRBV7-9, the J gene TRBJ2-3; TRBD2 is a possible D gene (5 bases). This CDR3 is 13 amino acids long. Germline assignment: CDR1 SEHNR and CDR2 FQNEAQ (reference sequence). The V gene lost 5 bases and the J gene lost 8 bases, with 14 bases spanning the gap. In DNA form, the CDR3 reads TGTGCCAGCAGCATCACTTTCCGGGGTACGCAGTATTTT. It translates to CASSITFRGTQYF.

A few counts support this clonotype. V usage is TRBV7-2 and J usage is TRBJ1-1, with 9 bases matching TRBD1. The germline V gene has CDR1 SGHTA and CDR2 FQGNSA. The trim removed 2 bases at V and 4 bases at J, leaving 2 bases unmatched. CDR3 size: 14 residues. In DNA, the CDR3 is TGTGCCAGCAGCTTAAACAGGGGGCTCACTGAAGCTTTCTTT. Its protein is CASSLNRGLTEAFF.

Ten or more counts support this clonotype. This sequence joins TRBV6-2 or TRBV6-3 and TRBJ2-7, with TRBD1 as a possible D gene (6 bases). CDR1 and CDR2 from the germline V gene are MNHEY and SVGEGT. V was shortened by 7 bases and J by 0 bases, with 25 bases between the two germline ends. This CDR3 region has 18 residues. As DNA, the CDR3 is TGTGCCAGCAACCAACCGACCAAACAGGGCACGAGCTCCTACGAGCAGTACGTC. This gives the protein CASNQPTKQGTSSYEQYV.

The sample holds many counts of this clonotype. The chain combines TRBV12-3 or TRBV12-4 with TRBJ1-2; 9 bases are shared with TRBD1. The trim removed 5 bases at V and 8 bases at J, leaving 6 bases unmatched. The CDR3 is made up of 13 amino acids. The CDR3, as DNA: TGTGCCAGCAGTACGGACAGGGGCTACGGCTACACCTTC. This sequence encodes CASSTDRGYGYTF.

This clonotype was counted at least ten times. The rearrangement uses TRBV5-1 and TRBJ2-1; 11 positions agree with TRBD2. V gave up 4 bases and J gave up 9 bases; unmatched junction bases: 15. The CDR3 sequence is 17 residues long. Looked up from germline, CDR1 is SGHRS and CDR2 is YFSETQ. CDR3: CASSPTPLAGGSGEQFF. CDR3 coding DNA: TGCGCCAGCAGCCCGACGCCCCTAGCGGGGGGATCCGGTGAGCAGTTCTTC.

The chain links TRBV4-1 to TRBJ1-2, with D hard to call. The CDR3 sequence is 15 residues long. V gave up 0 bases and J gave up 4 bases, with 12 bases separating them. Germline-derived CDR1 and CDR2 are MGHRA and YSYEKL. The CDR3 DNA is TGCGCCAGCAGCCAAGATTCCACAGTAGGCTATGGCTACACCTTC. It yields the protein CASSQDSTVGYGYTF.

This clonotype was found many times. The V and J genes are TRBV5-1 and TRBJ2-5; 9 nucleotides line up with TRBD1. V trimming: 1 base; J trimming: 0 bases; junction bases outside the gene matches: 4. The CDR3 has 16 residues. Germline CDR1 and CDR2: SGHRS and YFSETQ. CDR3 sequence: CASSLIGQGYQETQYF. In nucleotides, the CDR3 is TGCGCCAGCAGCTTGATCGGACAGGGGTACCAAGAGACCCAGTACTTC.

This sequence joins TRBV11-2 and TRBJ2-5; no definite D call. This CDR3 region has 11 residues. The V gene lost 5 bases and the J gene lost 7 bases, with 8 bases spanning the gap. Looked up from germline, CDR1 is SGHAT and CDR2 is FQNNGV. The CDR3 bases are TGTGCCAGCAGCCCCGATCGGACCCAGTACTTC. Translated: CASSPDRTQYF.

This clonotype was detected many times. This chain joins TRBV7-8 and TRBJ2-3, with TRBD1 as a possible D gene (6 bases). V dropped 5 bases and J dropped 6 bases, with 15 bases sitting between them. This CDR3 is 14 amino acids long. Per germline, CDR1 SGHVS and CDR2 FQNEAQ. CDR3 bases: TGTGCCAGCAGCCCAGGGACATCCGGCGATACGCAGTATTTT. Protein sequence: CASSPGTSGDTQYF. Full variable domain (rest looked up from reference TRBV7-8 and TRBJ2-3): GAGVSQSPRYKVAKRGQDVALRCDPISGHVSLFWYQQALGQGPEFLTYFQNEAQLDKSGLPSDRFFAERPEGSVSTLKIQRTQQEDSAVYLCASSPGTSGDTQYFGPGTRLTVL.

The genes are TRBV6-5 and TRBJ2-1, with 8 bases fitting TRBD1. V lost 8 bases and J lost 0; bases outside the gene matches: 6. The CDR3 spans 15 residues. The germline CDR1 and CDR2 sequences are MNHEY and SVGAGI. CDR3 protein: CASRVTGGSYNEQFF. The CDR3 nucleotides are TGTGCCAGCCGAGTTACAGGGGGCTCCTACAATGAGCAGTTCTTC.

The gene calls are TRBV4-2 and TRBJ2-1; 12 nucleotides align to TRBD1. The V and J ends lost 0 bases and 6 bases, in that order; junction bases with no gene match: 3. CDR3 length: 16 residues. The germline CDR1 and CDR2 sequences are LGHNA and YNFKEQ. CDR3 in amino acids: CASSQDGDRGLNEQFF. CDR3 nucleotide sequence: TGTGCCAGCAGCCAAGATGGGGACAGGGGGCTCAATGAGCAGTTCTTC.

This sequence joins TRBV6-5 and TRBJ2-7, with 10 positions matching TRBD1. Germline V gene lookup returns CDR1 MNHEY and CDR2 SVGAGI. The ends lost 5 bases at V and 3 bases at J; junction bases unmatched: 7. The CDR3 covers 15 residues. Written as DNA, the CDR3 is TGTGCCAGCAGTCTACACGGGACAGGGGACTACGAGCAGTACTTC. Residues: CASSLHGTGDYEQYF.

J is TRBJ1-3 and V is TRBV6-1; perhaps TRBD1 as D (5 bases). The CDR3 extends over 13 amino acids. Deletions cut 6 bases from V and 5 bases from J, with 11 bases between. Germline CDR1 MNHNS, CDR2 SASEGT. The CDR3 region is CASRAQGRNTIYF. In nucleotides, the CDR3 is TGTGCCAGCAGGGCTCAGGGACGAAACACCATATATTTT.

The V and J genes are TRBV10-3 and TRBJ1-1; unclear D gene. CDR1 is ENHRY, CDR2 SYGVKD, per germline. V shed 6 bases and J shed 2 bases, with 28 bases lying between them. This CDR3 has 19 amino acids. CDR3 nucleotides: TGTGCCATCAGGGCCGGTCAACTGACGTCAAGCGTCGTTAACACTGAAGCTTTCTTT. Translating gives CAIRAGQLTSSVVNTEAFF.

J is TRBJ2-1 and V is TRBV5-8, with TRBD2 identical over 8 bases. The germline gives CDR1 SGHTS, CDR2 YDEGEE. V dropped 2 bases and J dropped 2; count of bases not matched to a gene: 6. This CDR3 spans 16 amino acids. The CDR3 DNA follows: TGTGCCAGCAGCTTCCGGACTAGCATCACCTACAATGAGCAGTTCTTC. It is translated as CASSFRTSITYNEQFF.

The chain recombines TRBV5-1 with TRBJ1-4; possible D gene TRBD1, 5 bases. Looked up from germline, CDR1 is SGHRS and CDR2 is YFSETQ. Between the trimmed V and J ends, which lost 7 bases and 3 bases, there was a span of 16 bases. CDR3 length: 15 residues. CDR3 residues: CASRIMGGSNEKLFF. The DNA of the CDR3 is TGCGCCAGCCGAATTATGGGGGGATCTAATGAAAAACTGTTTTTT.

This clonotype came up many times. The rearrangement uses TRBV30 and TRBJ1-5, with D hard to call. The germline V and J ends were trimmed by 5 bases and 7 bases, with 9 bases remaining between them. Per the germline V gene, CDR1 is GTSNPN and CDR2 is SVGIG (reference sequence). The CDR3 is 11 amino acids. The chain's CDR3 is CAWGVGQPQHF. CDR3 DNA: TGTGCCTGGGGGGTTGGACAGCCCCAGCATTTT. Looking up the rest from reference TRBV30 and TRBJ1-5 gives the full variable domain: SQTIHQWPATLVQPVGSPLSLECTVEGTSNPNLYWYRQAAGRGLQLLFYSVGIGQISSEVPQNLSASRPQDRQFILSSKKLLLSDSGFYLCAWGVGQPQHFGDGTRLSIL.

The gene calls are TRBV6-5 and TRBJ1-4; D call uncertain. The germline V gene encodes CDR1 MNHEY and CDR2 SVGAGI. The CDR3 spans 15 residues. Trimming took off 2 bases at V and 7 bases at J, with 14 bases between the two ends. The CDR3 sequence: CASSYDRSGGEKLFF. Here the CDR3 DNA reads TGTGCCAGCAGTTACGATAGGAGTGGTGGTGAAAAACTGTTTTTT.

The J gene is TRBJ1-6, the V gene TRBV14, with D perhaps matching TRBD1 (5 bases). The germline V gene encodes CDR1 SGHDN and CDR2 FVKESK. The CDR3 runs to 15 residues. V was pared by 5 bases and J by 4 bases, with 12 bases between. CDR3 sequence (DNA): TGTGCCAGCAGCAATCGGACACCATATAATTCACCCCTCCACTTT. Its translation is CASSNRTPYNSPLHF.

The chain is built from TRBV11-2 and TRBJ2-1; TRBD2 aligns across 10 bases. Germline values: CDR1 SGHAT, CDR2 FQNNGV. This CDR3 region has 15 residues. J lost 7 bases, V lost 5 bases, and 8 bases had no gene match. The DNA of the CDR3 is TGTGCCAGCAGCCTCGGACTAGCGGACTTTAATGAGCAGTTCTTC. Translated, it gives CASSLGLADFNEQFF.

This chain uses TRBV6-2 or TRBV6-3 with TRBJ2-2; possibly TRBD2 for D (5 bases). The CDR3 is 17 residues long. Germline values: CDR1 MNHEY, CDR2 SVGEGT. Trimming took off 2 bases at V and 0 bases at J, with 13 bases between the two ends. The CDR3 here is CASSYPSIMANTGELFF. The CDR3, as DNA: TGTGCCAGCAGTTACCCTAGCATAATGGCGAACACCGGGGAGCTGTTTTTT.

This clonotype appeared a few times. The rearrangement links TRBV21-1 to TRBJ2-1; the D call of TRBD2 is as the table states it, not checked on the DNA. TRBV21-1 has pseudogene status. The CDR3 consists of 16 residues. The CDR3 spells CASSTTSGGPGNEQFF. The CDR3 coding sequence is TGTGCCAGCAGCACTACTAGCGGGGGGCCGGGAAATGAGCAGTTCTTC.

The rearrangement joins TRBV20-1 to TRBJ2-1; a weak D match, TRBD1 (6 bases). The CDR3 totals 13 residues. V dropped 4 bases and J dropped 2 bases, with 9 bases sitting between them. CDR1 is DFQATT, CDR2 SNEGSKA, per germline (reference sequence). The CDR3 DNA reads TGCAGTGCTATAGGGGACACCTACAATGAGCAGTTCTTC. It codes for CSAIGDTYNEQFF.

V is TRBV19 and J is TRBJ1-1; weak D call: TRBD1 (5 bases). This CDR3 is 13 amino acids long. V lost 4 bases to trimming and J lost 13 bases, with 19 bases between them. Germline CDR1 LNHDA, CDR2 SQIVND (reference sequence). The CDR3 bases are TGTGCCAGTAGTACACAGGCCCCTCTTGCTGTTTTCTTT. Its translation is CASSTQAPLAVFF.

This clonotype has just a few counts. This rearrangement joins TRBV7-2 to TRBJ2-7; D is unresolved. The CDR3 sequence is 14 residues long. Germline CDR1 is SGHTA and CDR2 is FQGNSA. Trimming stripped 3 bases from V and 0 bases from J, with 9 bases between. The CDR3 spells CASSFWEASYEQYF. CDR3 in DNA: TGTGCCAGCAGCTTTTGGGAAGCCTCCTACGAGCAGTACTTC.

The CDR3 loop is CASQGRYNSPLHF. Written as DNA, the CDR3 is TGTGCCTCGCAGGGGAGATATAATTCACCCCTCCACTTT. The chain is built from TRBV10-3 and TRBJ1-6; TRBD1 might be the D (6 bases). The CDR3 sequence is 13 residues long. Trimming took off 11 bases at V and 4 bases at J, with 12 bases between the two ends. Germline lookup yields CDR1 ENHRY and CDR2 SYGVKD.

The sample holds a few counts of this clonotype. This chain uses TRBV6-1 with TRBJ1-3, with 8 bases fitting TRBD1. Germline loops: CDR1 MNHNS, CDR2 SASEGT. The CDR3 is made up of 16 amino acids. V was clipped by 5 bases and J by 4 bases; unmatched bases: 10. CDR3 sequence: CASSPYTGGRGNTIYF. CDR3 nucleotides: TGTGCCAGCAGTCCTTACACAGGGGGACGAGGAAACACCATATATTTT.